This record looks at one T cell receptor (beta chain) sequence and its context. The data were taken from a study of blood T cell repertoires in COVID-19. Study at large: The origin of the acute and convalescent COVID-19 samples was the United States, Italy and Spain. In each case, the material was cDNA or gDNA derived from T cells, B-cell-depleted T cells, or PBMCs.

The germline V gene encodes CDR1 DFQATT and CDR2 SNEGSKA (reference sequence). The CDR3 extends over 11 amino acids. Trimming cost V 3 bases and J 6 bases, with 6 bases left between them. The authors' processing: Estimated nucleated cell counts came from reference gene primer amplification. TCRdb keeps only in-frame clones here, not all; method: immunoSEQ multiplex PCR. For V, J and clone size, that table is used; D and trimming come from the DNA. The sample lists about 73,000 clones; over 75% were seen once. V usage is TRBV20-1 and J usage is TRBJ1-5; D is ambiguous. This TCR came from a woman aged 55-75 years with acute or convalescent COVID-19. Sequencing used peripheral blood. CDR3 amino acids: CSASHGQPQHF. The CDR3 nucleotides read TGCAGTGCTAGCCACGGTCAGCCCCAGCATTTT.